The clone carrying this T cell receptor (beta chain) was counted only a few times. What it binds is unknown. TCRdb ran MiXCR on the RT-PCR reads and lists one entry per CDR3 protein. The sample lists about 500,000 distinct CDR3 sequences, approximately 15% occurring once. The data stem from a study of response to subunit inactivated influenza vaccine. General study results and limits: Researchers suggested that each seasonal influenza vaccination recruits few new T cells.

Per the germline V gene, CDR1 is MNHEY and CDR2 is SMNVEV (reference sequence). V dropped 2 bases and J dropped 1 base, with 12 bases sitting between them. The CDR3 has 15 amino acids. This clonotype was sampled from a man aged 50-75 years who received an inactivated influenza vaccine. The chain joins TRBV27 to TRBJ2-7, with D maybe TRBD1 (6 bases). Sequenced material: CD4+ T cells sorted from PBMCs, taken roughly 24 months after vaccination. The CDR3 DNA follows: TGTGCCAGCAGTTTAACCCAGGGGCCGTCCTACGAGCAGTACTTC. Protein sequence: CASSLTQGPSYEQYF.